The clone carrying this T cell receptor (beta chain) was seen a few times. These data come from a study of T cells in narcolepsy. The protocol was immunoSEQ multiplex PCR, while the TCRdb copy is restricted to in-frame clones and leaves out a portion. The sample yields about 25,000 clones, just under 85% seen once. With 1 base removed from V and 9 bases from J, the gap between germline ends came to 8 bases. The CDR3 contains 12 residues. CDR1 is SGHDT and CDR2 is YYEEEE in the germline V gene. Sequencing input: CD45RA- memory CD4+ T cells from PBMCs. This sequence originates from a human donor with narcolepsy. V and J are TRBV5-6 and TRBJ2-1, with unresolved D. CDR3 in amino acids: CASSLRTGEQFF. CDR3 coding DNA: TGTGCCAGCAGCTTGCGAACGGGTGAGCAGTTCTTC.